This is a list of T cell receptor beta chains from one sample in a study of blood T cell repertoires in COVID-19. Repertoires were generated with immunoSEQ multiplex PCR, while TCRdb's copy carries only in-frame clones and drops some. The sample consists of nearly 95,000 clones, 87% of them appearing once. Sample: peripheral blood. The source is a woman at least 80 years old with acute or convalescent COVID-19. Each CDR3 is given with its conserved first and last residue. D genes are given only for firm matches. The listing skips clone size in some rows; elsewhere it reads once, few, many or a size class.

D: TRBD1; V: TRBV7-2; size: .; J: TRBJ2-7; CDR3: CASSLMTGSSYEQYF; DNA: TGTGCCAGCAGCTTAATGACAGGGAGCTCCTACGAGCAGTACTTC
D: TRBD2; V: TRBV7-9; size: .; J: TRBJ2-1; CDR3: CASSLERGVHNEQFF; DNA: TGTGCCAGCAGCTTAGAGCGGGGGGTGCACAATGAGCAGTTCTTC
D: .; V: TRBV5-1; size: once; J: TRBJ2-7; CDR3: CASSLLGDYEQYF; DNA: TGCGCCAGCAGCTTGCTCGGAGACTACGAGCAGTACTTC
D: TRBD1; V: TRBV9; size: .; J: TRBJ2-2; CDR3: CASSVRTGGATGELFF; DNA: TGTGCCAGCAGCGTACGGACAGGGGGGGCCACCGGGGAGCTGTTTTTT
D: TRBD1; V: TRBV11-1; size: .; J: TRBJ2-3; CDR3: CASSLTGVTDTQYF; DNA: TGTGCCAGCAGCCTTACAGGGGTCACAGATACGCAGTATTTT
D: .; V: TRBV6-1; size: .; J: TRBJ1-4; CDR3: CASSEEGISTNEKLFF; DNA: TGTGCCAGCAGTGAAGAGGGGATTAGCACTAATGAAAAACTGTTTTTT
D: TRBD1; V: TRBV3-1/TRBV3-2; size: .; J: TRBJ2-2; CDR3: CASSQRQGETGELFF; DNA: TGTGCCAGCAGCCAGAGGCAGGGGGAAACCGGGGAGCTGTTTTTT
D: .; V: TRBV19; size: once; J: TRBJ2-1; CDR3: CASSSTPGNEQFF; DNA: TGTGCCAGTAGTTCAACGCCGGGAAATGAGCAGTTCTTC
D: TRBD1; V: TRBV5-1; size: .; J: TRBJ2-2; CDR3: CASSPGQGVSGELFF; DNA: TGCGCCAGCAGCCCGGGACAGGGGGTTTCCGGGGAGCTGTTTTTT
D: .; V: TRBV29-1; size: .; J: TRBJ1-4; CDR3: CSVSWGGPFEKLFF; DNA: TGCAGCGTCTCTTGGGGGGGCCCCTTCGAAAAACTGTTTTTT
D: TRBD1; V: TRBV6-5; size: .; J: TRBJ2-7; CDR3: CASRGRQGASYEQYF; DNA: TGTGCCAGCAGGGGTCGACAGGGGGCTTCCTACGAGCAGTACTTC
D: .; V: TRBV6-2/TRBV6-3; size: .; J: TRBJ1-6; CDR3: CASSYSDMGLSWSPLHF; DNA: TGTGCCAGCAGTTACTCCGACATGGGTTTAAGTTGGTCACCCCTCCACTTT
D: TRBD1; V: TRBV27; size: .; J: TRBJ1-6; CDR3: CASSLSMTGDSPLHF; DNA: TGTGCCAGCAGTTTATCGATGACAGGGGATTCACCCCTCCACTTT
D: .; V: TRBV19; size: .; J: TRBJ2-1; CDR3: CASSTEVSEQFF; DNA: TGTGCCAGTAGTACGGAGGTCAGTGAGCAGTTCTTC